Listed below are T cell receptor beta chains from one sample, sequenced in a study of T cell repertoires in cytomegalovirus infection. Antigens of these TCRs are unknown. TCRdb used MiXCR to reprocess the reads, holding one entry per CDR3 protein. The top ten hold roughly half of the sample, which has some 130,000 distinct CDR3 sequences, 32% seen once. This material consisted of CD8+ T cells from cultured PBMCs, taken from culture after CMV antigen stimulation. The source is a human donor in good health (CMV status not recorded). Some clones in this sample may be carry-over from other donors' samples. CDR3s include the opening cysteine and the closing phenylalanine or tryptophan. D genes are given only for firm matches. Not every row has a clone size; where given, it reads once, few, many or a size class.

TRBD1,15,once,TRBV12-3/TRBV12-4,TRBJ2-1,CASSLGQGAINEQFF,TGTGCCAGCAGTTTGGGACAGGGGGCGATCAATGAGCAGTTCTTC
-,14,few,TRBV6-6,TRBJ2-7,CASSPSVSSYEQYF,TGTGCCAGCAGCCCTTCAGTGAGCTCCTACGAGCAGTACTTC
-,14,few,TRBV15,TRBJ2-1,CATSTRRGEDEQFF,TGTGCCACCAGCACCAGACGGGGAGAGGATGAGCAGTTCTTC
-,14,-,TRBV27,TRBJ2-3,CASSYYRDTDTQYF,TGTGCCAGCAGTTATTACAGGGACACAGATACGCAGTATTTT
-,17,-,TRBV3-1,TRBJ1-3,CASSPFFGLSSGNTIYF,TGTGCCAGCAGCCCTTTTTTTGGCTTAAGCTCTGGAAACACCATATATTTT
TRBD2,16,many,TRBV7-8,TRBJ2-5,CASSLVQRGHQETQYF,TGTGCCAGCAGCTTAGTGCAGCGGGGCCATCAAGAGACCCAGTACTTC
-,12,-,TRBV20-1,TRBJ2-2,CSSEDGTGELFF,TGCAGTTCAGAGGACGGCACCGGGGAGCTGTTTTTT
-,15,many,TRBV7-2,TRBJ2-3,CASTRGPTSTDTQYF,TGTGCCAGCACCCGGGGGCCCACTAGCACAGATACGCAGTATTTT
-,13,-,TRBV2,TRBJ1-1,CASSDELNTEAFF,TGTGCCAGCAGTGATGAGTTGAACACTGAAGCTTTCTTT
-,14,-,TRBV4-1,TRBJ2-3,CASSQVTRPDTQYF,TGCGCCAGCAGCCAAGTTACGCGGCCAGATACGCAGTATTTT
-,14,few,TRBV9,TRBJ2-3,CASSPHPKADTQYF,TGTGCCAGCAGCCCCCACCCTAAGGCAGATACGCAGTATTTT
-,12,-,TRBV4-2,TRBJ1-1,CASSQGDTEAFF,TGTGCCAGCAGCCAAGGGGACACTGAAGCTTTCTTT
-,14,-,TRBV12-3/TRBV12-4,TRBJ2-3,CASSPITPSDTQYF,TGTGCCAGCAGTCCGATTACACCCTCAGATACGCAGTATTTT
TRBD1,14,many,TRBV6-2/TRBV6-3,TRBJ1-5,CASSSGQGHQPQHF,TGTGCCAGCAGTTCCGGACAGGGACATCAGCCCCAGCATTTT
TRBD1,12,-,TRBV19,TRBJ1-1,CATRTGGLEAFF,TGTGCCACCCGGACAGGGGGCCTTGAAGCTTTCTTT
TRBD1,15,few,TRBV7-8,TRBJ2-2,CASSPDRGLGGELFF,TGTGCCAGCAGCCCCGACAGGGGGCTGGGCGGGGAGCTGTTTTTT
-,14,-,TRBV12-3/TRBV12-4,TRBJ1-1,CASSLTGSGAEAFF,TGTGCCAGCAGTTTGACGGGGAGCGGCGCTGAAGCTTTCTTT
TRBD1,16,-,TRBV5-1,TRBJ2-7,CASSRGQGHVWDEQYF,TGCGCCAGCAGCAGAGGACAGGGGCACGTTTGGGACGAGCAGTACTTC
-,16,many,TRBV4-1,TRBJ2-5,CASSQDLGLSSETQYF,TGCGCCAGCAGCCAAGATCTAGGACTTAGTTCAGAGACCCAGTACTTC
-,13,few,TRBV20-1,TRBJ2-5,CSARAGNQETQYF,TGCAGTGCTAGAGCCGGGAACCAAGAGACCCAGTACTTC
TRBD1,13,-,TRBV5-4,TRBJ2-5,CASSWGTEETQYF,TGTGCCAGCAGCTGGGGGACAGAAGAGACCCAGTACTTC
TRBD1,14,-,TRBV4-2,TRBJ2-1,CASSPRDRVNEQFF,TGTGCCAGCAGCCCGCGGGACAGGGTCAATGAGCAGTTCTTC
TRBD1,17,few,TRBV7-8,TRBJ1-1,CASSLGGGGQGGAEAFF,TGTGCCAGCAGCTTAGGAGGGGGAGGACAGGGTGGCGCTGAAGCTTTCTTT
-,12,-,TRBV7-6,TRBJ1-1,CASSSVPQEAFF,TGTGCCAGCAGCTCCGTCCCTCAGGAAGCTTTCTTT
TRBD1,17,few,TRBV24-1,TRBJ2-3,CATSEGQGGLLTDTQYF,TGTGCCACCAGTGAGGGACAGGGCGGGCTGCTTACAGATACGCAGTATTTT
-,15,-,TRBV9,TRBJ2-1,CASSPGTFSYNEQFF,TGTGCCAGCAGCCCCGGGACGTTCTCCTACAATGAGCAGTTCTTC
-,15,-,TRBV11-1,TRBJ1-1,CASSLGQGGTTEAFF,TGTGCCAGCAGCTTAGGGCAAGGGGGAACCACTGAAGCTTTCTTT
-,13,few,TRBV2,TRBJ2-1,CASSEGWRGEQFF,TGTGCCAGCAGTGAAGGGTGGAGGGGTGAGCAGTTCTTC
TRBD1,15,few,TRBV5-5,TRBJ1-5,CASSPGQASNQPQHF,TGTGCCAGCAGCCCCGGACAGGCTAGCAATCAGCCCCAGCATTTT
-,16,many,TRBV7-8,TRBJ1-6,CASSLYPGPRGSPLHF,TGTGCCAGCAGCCTATACCCGGGGCCCCGGGGTTCACCCCTCCACTTT
TRBD1,14,many,TRBV6-2/TRBV6-3,TRBJ2-7,CASRWDRGANEQYF,TGTGCCAGCAGGTGGGACAGGGGAGCGAACGAGCAGTACTTC
-,11,many,TRBV28,TRBJ2-5,CASTGGETQYF,TGTGCCAGCACCGGGGGAGAGACCCAGTACTTC
-,12,few,TRBV4-1,TRBJ2-1,CASSQIGNEQFF,TGCGCCAGCAGCCAAATCGGCAATGAGCAGTTCTTC
-,11,-,TRBV27,TRBJ1-1,CATRMNTEAFF,TGTGCCACCCGGATGAACACTGAAGCTTTCTTT
-,15,-,TRBV12-3/TRBV12-4,TRBJ2-1,CASSPFRGAHNEQFF,TGTGCCAGCAGCCCCTTCCGCGGGGCTCACAATGAGCAGTTCTTC
-,17,few,TRBV27,TRBJ1-6,CASRDTSASSYNSPLHF,TGTGCCAGCCGGGACACTAGTGCTAGCTCCTATAATTCACCCCTCCACTTT
-,18,-,TRBV28,TRBJ2-3,CASSATRFYKGGTDTQYF,TGTGCCAGCAGTGCTACCCGGTTTTATAAGGGAGGCACAGATACGCAGTATTTT
TRBD1,16,few,TRBV6-1,TRBJ1-2,CASSYSPGQGYYGYTF,TGTGCCAGCAGTTATTCTCCGGGACAGGGCTACTATGGCTACACCTTC
-,13,-,TRBV19,TRBJ1-1,CASSISHGQEAFF,TGTGCCAGTAGTATATCACACGGACAGGAAGCTTTCTTT
TRBD1,14,-,TRBV7-3,TRBJ2-5,CASSTSGQGETQYF,TGTGCCAGCAGCACGTCTGGACAGGGAGAGACCCAGTACTTC
-,15,-,TRBV4-1,TRBJ1-2,CASSQYFGVTDGYTF,TGCGCCAGCAGCCAGTATTTTGGAGTGACGGATGGCTACACCTTC
-,14,-,TRBV2,TRBJ1-1,CASREGIMNTEAFF,TGTGCCAGCAGGGAGGGGATAATGAACACTGAAGCTTTCTTT
TRBD1,16,-,TRBV4-2,TRBJ2-7,CASSQLGQGNPYEQYF,TGTGCCAGCAGCCAACTGGGACAGGGAAATCCCTACGAGCAGTACTTC
-,15,many,TRBV7-7,TRBJ2-3,CASSLAGAVTDTQYF,TGTGCCAGCAGCTTAGCAGGAGCGGTGACAGATACGCAGTATTTT
TRBD1,12,-,TRBV6-5,TRBJ2-7,CASSYDRAEQYF,TGTGCCAGCAGTTACGACAGGGCCGAGCAGTACTTC
-,13,-,TRBV12-3/TRBV12-4,TRBJ1-1,CASSLEQGTEAFF,TGTGCCAGCAGTTTAGAACAGGGCACTGAAGCTTTCTTT
TRBD1,13,-,TRBV14,TRBJ2-7,CASSQTGTYEQYF,TGTGCCAGCAGCCAGACAGGGACCTACGAGCAGTACTTC
-,15,many,TRBV3-1,TRBJ1-6,CASSQGRVSNSPLHF,TGTGCCAGCAGCCAAGGGCGGGTCTCCAATTCACCCCTCCACTTT
TRBD2,17,few,TRBV7-2,TRBJ2-7,CASSWIPGRENSYEQYF,TGTGCCAGCAGCTGGATCCCGGGGCGGGAGAACTCCTACGAGCAGTACTTC